The 20 T cell receptor beta chains presented below share a single source sample, sequenced in a study of cytomegalovirus exposure and HLA in healthy donors. This PCR relied on a set of 60 Vbeta primers and 13 Jbeta primers. TCRdb's table, derived via immunoSEQ multiplex PCR, lists solely in-frame clones and lacks some. This table has over 110,000 clones, around 80% appearing once. Material for sequencing was PBMCs. These receptors were collected from a woman aged 45-60 years in good health and CMV-seropositive.

The chain couples TRBV27 to TRBJ1-1; no reliable D call. Germline loops: CDR1 MNHEY, CDR2 SMNVEV (reference sequence). CDR3 length: 11 residues. The germline V and J ends were trimmed by 3 bases and 7 bases, with 6 bases remaining between them. This CDR3 is CASSFGNEAFF. For the CDR3, the DNA is TGTGCCAGCAGTTTCGGTAATGAAGCTTTCTTT.

The chain links TRBV6-5 to TRBJ1-1, with D perhaps matching TRBD1 (6 bases). The CDR3 is 14 residues long. With 3 bases removed from V and 1 base from J, the gap between germline ends came to 9 bases. The germline V gene encodes CDR1 MNHEY and CDR2 SVGAGI. The CDR3 reads CASSYQGQNTEAFF. CDR3 DNA sequence: TGTGCCAGCAGTTATCAGGGGCAGAACACTGAAGCTTTCTTT.

This clone was found once. The chain joins TRBV10-2 to TRBJ2-1; 14 bases are a match to TRBD2. CDR3 length: 15 residues. V lost 9 bases to trimming and J lost 5 bases; unmatched junction nucleotides: 6. CDR1 is WSHSY and CDR2 is SAAADI in the germline V gene. CDR3 DNA sequence: TGCGCCAGTACCGGGACTAGCGGGGGAAACAATGAGCAGTTCTTC. This encodes CASTGTSGGNNEQFF.

The rearrangement links TRBV6-5 to TRBJ1-5; 8 bases are a match to TRBD1. The V segment lost 6 bases and the J segment 3 bases; nucleotides outside the gene matches: 7. The CDR3 has 15 amino acids. CDR1 is MNHEY, CDR2 SVGAGI, per germline. Here the CDR3 reads CASRQGVEDNQPQHF. The CDR3 DNA is TGTGCCAGCAGACAGGGGGTAGAAGACAATCAGCCCCAGCATTTT.

V gene TRBV7-2 combines with J gene TRBJ1-1, with D possibly being TRBD1 (6 bases). CDR1 is SGHTA, CDR2 FQGNSA, per germline. V lost 4 bases and J 4 bases, leaving 16 bases between the germline ends. This CDR3 contains 15 residues. The CDR3 DNA reads as TGTGCCAGCAGCTCAGTGGGGGGGCGAGGCACTGAAGCTTTCTTT. The encoded protein is CASSSVGGRGTEAFF.

This chain uses TRBV19 with TRBJ2-5; 9 bases match TRBD1. Trimming cost V 2 bases and J 4 bases; bases outside gene matches: 2. CDR1 is LNHDA, CDR2 SQIVND, per germline (reference sequence). This CDR3 contains 14 residues. This CDR3 reads CASSIPTGGETQYF. The CDR3 DNA reads as TGTGCCAGTAGTATACCGACAGGGGGAGAGACCCAGTACTTC. The entire variable domain, with the rest obtained from reference TRBV19 and TRBJ2-5, is as follows: DGGITQSPKYLFRKEGQNVTLSCEQNLNHDAMYWYRQDPGQGLRLIYYSQIVNDFQKGDIAEGYSVSREKKESFPLTVTSAQKNPTAFYLCASSIPTGGETQYFGPGTRLLVL.

The chain employs TRBV10-3 and TRBJ2-1; 8 bases match TRBD2. The ends lost 4 bases at V and 8 bases at J; junction bases unmatched: 10. Germline V CDR1 and CDR2: ENHRY, SYGVKD. This CDR3 spans 15 amino acids. For the CDR3, the DNA is TGTGCCATCAGTGCCGGGGGGGACAAAACGGATGAGCAGTTCTTC. This sequence encodes CAISAGGDKTDEQFF.

In this sample, this clone turned up a few times. The chain is built from TRBV9 and TRBJ2-3, with no clear D. Per germline, CDR1 SGDLS and CDR2 YYNGEE. The CDR3 contains 15 residues. The V gene lost 0 bases and the J gene lost 0 bases, with 8 bases spanning the gap. CDR3 nucleotides: TGTGCCAGCAGCGTAGCTCCAGGAAGCACAGATACGCAGTATTTT. As protein: CASSVAPGSTDTQYF.

V and J are TRBV11-2 and TRBJ2-3, with D uncertain. Trimming removed 1 base from V and 3 bases from J, with 8 bases in between. CDR1 and CDR2 (germline): SGHAT, FQNNGV. The CDR3 runs to 14 residues. CDR3 amino acids: CASSLGSFTDTQYF. In DNA form, the CDR3 reads TGTGCCAGCAGCTTAGGCAGTTTTACAGATACGCAGTATTTT.

The chain uses TRBV10-3 and TRBJ2-7; 10 bases fit TRBD1. In germline, CDR1 is ENHRY, CDR2 SYGVKD. The V segment lost 4 bases and the J segment 6 bases; nucleotides outside the gene matches: 3. The CDR3 is 13 residues long. CDR3 sequence: CAISAGQGVEQYF. CDR3 coding DNA: TGTGCCATCAGTGCCGGACAGGGGGTCGAGCAGTACTTC.

The chain combines TRBV29-1 with TRBJ2-1; D may be TRBD2 (6 bases). This CDR3 has 13 amino acids. CDR1 and CDR2 (germline): SQVTM, ANQGSEA. Trimming shortened V by 3 bases and J by 7 bases, and 13 bases separated the two germline ends. CDR3 residues: CSVELMGGNEQFF. The CDR3 DNA is TGCAGCGTTGAGCTGATGGGAGGAAATGAGCAGTTCTTC.

The chain is built from TRBV19 and TRBJ1-5; D unclear. The V gene lost 1 base and the J gene lost 0 bases, with 7 bases spanning the gap. The CDR3 length is 15 residues. CDR1 is LNHDA, CDR2 SQIVND, per germline (reference sequence). This chain's CDR3 is CASSIGSYSNQPQHF. The CDR3 nucleotides are TGTGCCAGTAGTATAGGCAGTTATAGCAATCAGCCCCAGCATTTT.

This clone occurred a few times. This sequence joins TRBV4-3 and TRBJ1-1; D gene unclear. Trimming stripped 0 bases from V and 4 bases from J, with 6 bases between. The germline V gene encodes CDR1 LGHNA and CDR2 YSLEER. This CDR3 contains 13 residues. CDR3 in amino acids: CASSQDLGTEAFF. The CDR3 bases are TGCGCCAGCAGCCAAGATCTCGGCACTGAAGCTTTCTTT.

DNA for the CDR3: TGTGCCAGCAGTGAGGACAGGGGGAACACTGAAGCTTTCTTT. This translates into CASSEDRGNTEAFF. This rearrangement joins TRBV6-5 to TRBJ1-1, with 9 bases identical to TRBD1. Germline CDR1 MNHEY, CDR2 SVGAGI. The CDR3 consists of 14 residues. Trimming took 5 bases from V and 1 from J; bases not matched to a gene: 2.

V is TRBV7-3 and J is TRBJ1-1; unclear D gene. This CDR3 has 12 amino acids. Trimming took 6 bases from V and 1 from J, leaving 6 bases between them. CDR1 and CDR2 (germline): SGHTA, FQGTGA. The CDR3 spells CASRLQNTEAFF. CDR3 bases: TGTGCCAGCAGACTACAGAACACTGAAGCTTTCTTT. Complete variable domain (other parts from reference TRBV7-3 and TRBJ1-1): GAGVSQTPSNKVTEKGKYVELRCDPISGHTALYWYRQSLGQGPEFLIYFQGTGAADDSGLPNDRFFAVRPEGSVSTLKIQRTERGDSAVYLCASRLQNTEAFFGQGTRLTVV.

Here the CDR3 DNA reads TGTGCCAGTAGGGTCGGGACAGCCATCTATAATTCACCCCTCCACTTT. Translation gives CASRVGTAIYNSPLHF. V gene TRBV19 combines with J gene TRBJ1-6, with 7 bases lining up with TRBD1. Losses at the gene ends were 6 bases for V and 3 bases for J; bases not matched to a gene: 8. The CDR3 consists of 16 residues. Germline V lookup: CDR1 LNHDA, CDR2 SQIVND (reference sequence).

The gene calls are TRBV9 and TRBJ1-1, with 8 positions matching TRBD1. The V gene end was trimmed by 0 bases and the J gene end by 6 bases; junction bases not matched to a gene: 4. CDR3 size: 14 residues. The germline gives CDR1 SGDLS, CDR2 YYNGEE. CDR3 in DNA: TGTGCCAGCAGCGTAGGGGACAGGAGGCCTGAAGCTTTCTTT. Amino acids: CASSVGDRRPEAFF.

The gene calls are TRBV28 and TRBJ2-3; no reliable D call. This CDR3 contains 14 residues. The germline V gene encodes CDR1 MDHEN and CDR2 SYDVKM. V lost 7 bases and J 2 bases, leaving 13 bases between the germline ends. CDR3 loop: CASTLGWATDTQYF. In DNA form, the CDR3 reads TGTGCCAGCACCCTTGGTTGGGCCACAGATACGCAGTATTTT.

CDR3 amino acids: CACGTGSSYEQYF. CDR3 coding DNA: TGTGCCTGCGGGACAGGGAGCTCCTACGAGCAGTACTTC. The chain links TRBV30 to TRBJ2-7; 9 bases fit TRBD1. Unmatched junction bases numbered 3, after V lost 6 bases and J lost 0 bases. Germline V gene lookup returns CDR1 GTSNPN and CDR2 SVGIG (reference sequence). CDR3 length: 13 residues.

The J gene is TRBJ1-2, the V gene TRBV14; D may be TRBD1 (5 bases). V was clipped by 4 bases and J by 0 bases, with 18 bases between them. The CDR3 has 17 amino acids. In germline, CDR1 is SGHDN, CDR2 FVKESK. CDR3 residues: CASSLGGRVESNYGYTF. CDR3 bases: TGTGCCAGCAGCCTGGGGGGAAGGGTAGAGTCTAACTATGGCTACACCTTC. Based on the CDR3 plus reference TRBV14 and TRBJ1-2, the full variable domain is EAGVTQFPSHSVIEKGQTVTLRCDPISGHDNLYWYRRVMGKEIKFLLHFVKESKQDESGMPNNRFLAERTGGTYSTLKVQPAELEDSGVYFCASSLGGRVESNYGYTFGSGTRLTVV.